Listed here are 30 T cell receptor beta chains from one sample, sequenced in a study of blood T cells in healthy people across ages. Through a sample-barcoded 5' primer and a J-beta primer mix, a second PCR was run for roughly 7 to 11 cycles. MiXCR, run by TCRdb on the 5' RACE reads, gives a single entry per CDR3 protein. The table has over 700,000 distinct CDR3 sequences, about 55% seen once. The material sequenced was blood. These receptors were collected from an older man in good health.

This clonotype was observed a few times. The chain recombines TRBV2 with TRBJ2-6; 7 bases are a match to TRBD1. Losses at the gene ends were 3 bases for V and 4 bases for J; bases not matched to a gene: 3. Germline CDR1 is SNHLY and CDR2 is FYNNEI. This CDR3 is 15 amino acids long. The CDR3, as DNA: TGTGCCAGCAGTGAGGACAGGTCGGGGGCCAACGTCCTGACTTTC. This codes for CASSEDRSGANVLTF. Filled out from reference TRBV2 and TRBJ2-6, the complete variable domain reads EPEVTQTPSHQVTQMGQEVILRCVPISNHLYFYWYRQILGQKVEFLVSFYNNEISEKSEIFDDQFSVERPDGSNFTLKIRSTKLEDSAMYFCASSEDRSGANVLTFGAGSRLTVL.

V is TRBV6-5 and J is TRBJ1-2; 8 bases line up with TRBD1. This CDR3 is 13 amino acids long. Germline loops: CDR1 MNHEY, CDR2 SVGAGI. Trimming cost V 5 bases and J 4 bases; bases outside gene matches: 3. CDR3 bases: TGTGCCAGCAGTCAGGGGGCCGGCTATGGCTACACCTTC. Translated: CASSQGAGYGYTF.

The rearrangement uses TRBV12-3 or TRBV12-4 and TRBJ2-7; D is possibly TRBD1 or TRBD2 (5 bases each). V was cut by 8 bases and J by 1 base, with 21 bases left in between. The CDR3 sequence is 16 residues long. This chain's CDR3 is CASGPGRTKLSYEQYF. In DNA, the CDR3 is TGTGCCAGCGGACCGGGACGCACTAAACTATCCTACGAGCAGTACTTC.

This clonotype showed up just a few times. This chain uses TRBV14 with TRBJ2-4, with D possibly TRBD2 on 5 matching bases. This CDR3 has 14 residues. Germline CDR1 and CDR2: SGHDN and FVKESK. Deletions cut 3 bases from V and 0 bases from J, with 6 bases between. As DNA, the CDR3 is TGTGCCAGCAGCCACGGGATAGCCAAAAACATTCAGTACTTC. Its protein is CASSHGIAKNIQYF.

This clonotype was counted a few times. The CDR3 protein is CSARGTGGNRDYGYTF. The CDR3 nucleotides read TGCAGTGCTAGAGGGACAGGGGGCAATAGGGACTATGGCTACACCTTC. The chain couples TRBV20-1 to TRBJ1-2; TRBD1 matches at 11 bases. CDR3 size: 16 residues. The ends lost 1 base at V and 3 bases at J; junction bases unmatched: 7. The germline V gene encodes CDR1 DFQATT and CDR2 SNEGSKA (reference sequence).

The chain couples TRBV6-6 to TRBJ2-1, with D possibly being TRBD2 (6 bases). The CDR3 loop spans 15 amino acids. V was clipped by 6 bases and J by 14 bases, with 26 bases between them. Germline loops: CDR1 MNHNY, CDR2 SVGAGI (reference sequence). In nucleotides, the CDR3 is TGTGCCAGCAGGCCGGGACTGGCGGGAAGTATGGGAGAGTTCTTC. Translation gives CASRPGLAGSMGEFF.

This clonotype has a single count. V is TRBV6-1 and J is TRBJ2-3, with D hard to call. The V gene's germline CDR1 is MNHNS and CDR2 SASEGT. The CDR3 totals 13 residues. The V end lost 1 base, the J end lost 14 bases, and 16 bases lay between the germline ends. CDR3 DNA: TGTGCCAGCAGTGAAGGGTGGGGTTCATACGCGTATTTT. Amino acid sequence: CASSEGWGSYAYF.

The rearrangement uses TRBV4-1 and TRBJ2-1; 7 bases map to TRBD2. In germline, CDR1 is MGHRA, CDR2 YSYEKL. The CDR3 loop spans 15 amino acids. With 0 bases clipped from V and 6 bases from J, the junction kept 5 bases outside the gene matches. The CDR3 here is CASSQEREWSNEQFF. The CDR3 coding sequence is TGCGCCAGCAGCCAAGAGCGGGAGTGGAGCAATGAGCAGTTCTTC.

There are a few counts of this clonotype. This chain uses TRBV7-2 with TRBJ2-1; TRBD2 aligns across 12 bases. Germline-derived CDR1 and CDR2 are SGHTA and FQGNSA. The ends lost 5 bases at V and 10 bases at J; junction bases unmatched: 9. The CDR3 contains 15 residues. This CDR3 is CASSRRTSGMEEQFF. The CDR3 bases are TGTGCCAGCAGCCGTCGGACTAGCGGGATGGAGGAGCAGTTCTTC.

The V gene is TRBV28, the J gene TRBJ1-6; D may be TRBD1 (5 bases). Germline V gene lookup returns CDR1 MDHEN and CDR2 SYDVKM. Trimming took 4 bases from V and 7 from J, leaving 14 bases between them. The CDR3 totals 15 residues. The CDR3 coding sequence is TGTGCCAGCAGTTCTACGAGGGGATCGAATTCACCCCTCCACTTT. It encodes CASSSTRGSNSPLHF.

The J gene is TRBJ2-3, the V gene TRBV7-2; TRBD2 matches 11 bases. The CDR3 is 16 residues long. With V trimmed by 5 bases and J by 3 bases, 7 bases remained unmatched. In germline, CDR1 is SGHTA, CDR2 FQGNSA. The CDR3 nucleotides read TGTGCCAGCAGCATATTAGCGGGAGGGCCTACAGATACGCAGTATTTT. It translates to CASSILAGGPTDTQYF.

This clonotype was counted a few times. The chain couples TRBV18 to TRBJ2-5; D is possibly TRBD1 (5 bases). Per germline, CDR1 KGHSH and CDR2 LQKENI. Trimming cost V 6 bases and J 3 bases, with 5 bases left between them. This CDR3 comprises 11 residues. In DNA, the CDR3 is TGTGCCAGCTCGGACAAAGAGACCCAGTACTTC. Translation gives CASSDKETQYF.

This sequence joins TRBV7-2 and TRBJ2-4; D unresolved. V shed 5 bases and J shed 8 bases, with 10 bases lying between them. Germline V gene sequence: CDR1 SGHTA, CDR2 FQGNSA. The CDR3 extends over 12 amino acids. The CDR3 sequence is CASSPTQYIQYF. The CDR3 DNA follows: TGTGCCAGCAGCCCTACTCAGTACATTCAGTACTTC.

The chain links TRBV20-1 to TRBJ2-7; TRBD2 matches 7 bases. The CDR3 length is 12 residues. The germline CDR1 and CDR2 sequences are DFQATT and SNEGSKA (reference sequence). The V gene end was trimmed by 6 bases and the J gene end by 2 bases; junction bases not matched to a gene: 4. In DNA, the CDR3 is TGCAGTGCGGGGACTACAACCTACGAGCAGTACTTC. As protein: CSAGTTTYEQYF.

The chain employs TRBV24-1 and TRBJ2-3, with TRBD1 as a possible D gene (6 bases). The CDR3 spans 15 residues. The V gene's germline CDR1 is KGHDR and CDR2 SFDVKD. V lost 7 bases and J 2 bases, leaving 15 bases between the germline ends. CDR3: CATSETGTSTDTQYF. CDR3 DNA sequence: TGTGCCACCAGCGAAACAGGGACCTCCACAGATACGCAGTATTTT.

In this sample, this clonotype turned up a few times. The chain has TRBV24-1 and TRBJ2-3, with 15 bases identical to TRBD2. Germline-derived CDR1 and CDR2 are KGHDR and SFDVKD. This CDR3 has 17 amino acids. The trim removed 4 bases at V and 14 bases at J, leaving 15 bases unmatched. CDR3 sequence: CATSDRWTSGRDRYAYF. As DNA, the CDR3 is TGTGCCACCAGTGACCGGTGGACTAGCGGGAGGGACAGATACGCGTATTTT.

This clonotype was picked up many times. The rearrangement joins TRBV5-1 to TRBJ2-7; D might be TRBD1 (6 bases). The germline V and J ends were trimmed by 2 bases and 7 bases, with 16 bases remaining between them. Germline V gene sequence: CDR1 SGHRS, CDR2 YFSETQ. There are 14 residues in the CDR3. CDR3: CASSFGSTGKEQYF. CDR3 nucleotide sequence: TGCGCCAGCAGCTTCGGTTCTACAGGGAAAGAGCAGTACTTC.

The chain uses TRBV7-8 and TRBJ2-7, with D possibly being TRBD2 (5 bases). The CDR3 sequence is 15 residues long. Trimming removed 6 bases from V and 0 bases from J, with 15 bases in between. Germline V gene lookup returns CDR1 SGHVS and CDR2 FQNEAQ. In DNA form, the CDR3 reads TGTGCCAGCAGACCCTGGACGGGGAGCTCCTACGAGCAGTACTTC. Its translation: CASRPWTGSSYEQYF.

A few counts support this clonotype. The chain combines TRBV25-1 with TRBJ2-7; D perhaps matches TRBD2 (5 bases). This CDR3 has 12 amino acids. Per germline, CDR1 MGHDK and CDR2 SYGVNS. With 7 bases removed from V and 3 bases from J, the gap between germline ends came to 10 bases. DNA for the CDR3: TGTGCCAGCAAAGGACTGAGCTACGAGCAGTACTTC. It is translated as CASKGLSYEQYF.

The chain links TRBV6-5 to TRBJ2-1; D gene unclear. The CDR3 is 12 residues long. Per germline, CDR1 MNHEY and CDR2 SVGAGI. V dropped 2 bases and J dropped 7 bases, with 6 bases sitting between them. For the CDR3, the DNA is TGTGCCAGCAGTTACGGCAGAAATGAGCAGTTCTTC. It codes for CASSYGRNEQFF.

CDR3 sequence (DNA): TGTGCCAGCAGCAAAAGATTGGGAGCGGGGGCTGACAATGAGCAGTTCTTC. Its translation: CASSKRLGAGADNEQFF. The J gene is TRBJ2-1, the V gene TRBV4-2; 8 bases map to TRBD2. This CDR3 is 17 amino acids long. Germline CDR1 reads LGHNA; CDR2 reads YNFKEQ. Losses at the gene ends were 5 bases for V and 5 bases for J; bases not matched to a gene: 14.

In the case of this clonotype: At one boundary the junction diverges from the germline segment, which might be a read error. The chain combines TRBV5-1 with TRBJ2-1; 8 bases fit TRBD2. Germline CDR1 SGHRS, CDR2 YFSETQ. The CDR3 runs to 19 residues. The CDR3 is CAGSLRTSLTPTVYNEQFF. DNA of the CDR3: TGCGCCGGCAGCTTGAGGACTAGCCTGACCCCGACGGTGTACAATGAGCAGTTCTTC.

The chain carries TRBV5-1 and TRBJ2-1; 13 bases are a match to TRBD2. Losses at the gene ends were 4 bases for V and 0 bases for J; bases not matched to a gene: 4. Germline CDR1 reads SGHRS; CDR2 reads YFSETQ. This CDR3 is 17 amino acids long. The CDR3 is CASSTGLAGSSYNEQFF. The CDR3 DNA is TGCGCCAGCAGCACGGGACTAGCGGGATCCTCCTACAATGAGCAGTTCTTC.

The V and J genes are TRBV7-2 and TRBJ1-5; D remains unclear. This CDR3 is 13 amino acids long. Germline V gene sequence: CDR1 SGHTA, CDR2 FQGNSA. The V end was cut by 8 bases, the J end by 4 bases, with 12 bases between. The CDR3 reads CASELGVNQPQHF. CDR3 nucleotide sequence: TGTGCCAGCGAGCTTGGGGTTAATCAGCCCCAGCATTTT.

This clonotype was observed a handful of times. V usage is TRBV5-1 and J usage is TRBJ1-6; D is uncertain. CDR3 length equals 15 residues. Looked up from germline, CDR1 is SGHRS and CDR2 is YFSETQ. V was cut by 3 bases and J by 7 bases, with 14 bases left in between. This CDR3 is CASSSDGRENSPLHF. CDR3 bases: TGCGCCAGCAGCTCAGACGGACGGGAAAATTCACCCCTCCACTTT.

The gene calls are TRBV20-1 and TRBJ2-7, with 11 bases matching TRBD2. From germline, CDR1 is DFQATT and CDR2 SNEGSKA (reference sequence). This CDR3 region has 15 residues. The CDR3, as DNA: TGCAGCGCTCCCTTTACTAGCGGGGGAACCTACGAGCAGTACTTC. Its translation is CSAPFTSGGTYEQYF.

The chain recombines TRBV7-3 with TRBJ2-3; 11 bases map to TRBD2. V was pared by 3 bases and J by 2 bases, with 1 base of the junction left unmatched. The CDR3 totals 15 residues. CDR1 SGHTA and CDR2 FQGTGA come from the germline V gene. CDR3 sequence: CASSFSGRATDTQYF. The CDR3 bases are TGTGCCAGCAGCTTTAGCGGGAGGGCCACAGATACGCAGTATTTT.

This clonotype was picked up many times. The genes are TRBV2 and TRBJ2-1, with D possibly being TRBD2 (6 bases). Germline CDR1 SNHLY, CDR2 FYNNEI. The CDR3 contains 15 residues. V dropped 4 bases and J dropped 7 bases, with 17 bases sitting between them. In DNA, the CDR3 is TGTGCCAGCAGTGCAGTGGGAGGCCCTACTAATGAGCAGTTCTTC. Protein: CASSAVGGPTNEQFF. The full variable domain, with the rest looked up from reference TRBV2 and TRBJ2-1, is EPEVTQTPSHQVTQMGQEVILRCVPISNHLYFYWYRQILGQKVEFLVSFYNNEISEKSEIFDDQFSVERPDGSNFTLKIRSTKLEDSAMYFCASSAVGGPTNEQFFGPGTRLTVL.

Written as DNA, the CDR3 is TGTGCCAGCAGCGTAGCTGTAGGGGCAGTTAGCGAGCAGTACTTC. It specifies CASSVAVGAVSEQYF. The rearrangement joins TRBV9 to TRBJ2-7, with D possibly matching TRBD1 (5 bases). V shed 0 bases and J shed 6 bases, with 16 bases lying between them. The CDR3 contains 15 residues. Germline loops: CDR1 SGDLS, CDR2 YYNGEE.

This chain joins TRBV27 and TRBJ1-6; D remains unclear. V lost 6 bases, J lost 2 bases, and 8 bases lay in between. Germline loops: CDR1 MNHEY, CDR2 SMNVEV (reference sequence). The CDR3 covers 14 residues. CDR3 region: CASRSSPYNSPLHF. CDR3 coding DNA: TGTGCCAGCAGGTCGAGCCCCTATAATTCACCCCTCCACTTT.